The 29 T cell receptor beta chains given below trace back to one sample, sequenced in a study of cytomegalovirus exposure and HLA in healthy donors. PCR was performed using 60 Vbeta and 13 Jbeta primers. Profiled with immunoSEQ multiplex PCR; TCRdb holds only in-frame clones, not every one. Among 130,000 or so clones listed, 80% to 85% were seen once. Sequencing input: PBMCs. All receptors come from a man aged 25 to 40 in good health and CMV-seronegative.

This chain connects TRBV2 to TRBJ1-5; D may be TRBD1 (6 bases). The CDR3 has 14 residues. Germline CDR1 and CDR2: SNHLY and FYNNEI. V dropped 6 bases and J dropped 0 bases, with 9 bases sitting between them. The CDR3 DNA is TGTGCCAGCAGCCAGGGGTATAGCAATCAGCCCCAGCATTTT. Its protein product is CASSQGYSNQPQHF.

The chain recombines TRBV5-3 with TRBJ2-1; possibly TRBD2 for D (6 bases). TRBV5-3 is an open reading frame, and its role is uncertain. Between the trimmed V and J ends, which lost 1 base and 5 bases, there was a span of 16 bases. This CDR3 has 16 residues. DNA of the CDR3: TGTGCCAGAAGCTTGATCGCGGGATGGGTCGACAATGAGCAGTTCTTC. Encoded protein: CARSLIAGWVDNEQFF.

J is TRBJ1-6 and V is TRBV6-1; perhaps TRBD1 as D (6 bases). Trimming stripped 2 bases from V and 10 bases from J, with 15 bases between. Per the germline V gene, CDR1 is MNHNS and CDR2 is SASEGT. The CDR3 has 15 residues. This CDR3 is CASSEKGQVVSPLHF. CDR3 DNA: TGTGCCAGCAGTGAAAAGGGACAAGTTGTCTCACCCCTCCACTTT.

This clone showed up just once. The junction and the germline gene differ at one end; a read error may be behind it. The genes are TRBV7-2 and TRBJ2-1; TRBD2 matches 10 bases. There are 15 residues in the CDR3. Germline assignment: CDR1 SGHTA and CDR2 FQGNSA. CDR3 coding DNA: TGTGCCAGCGGCTTAGGACTAGCGGATCACAATGAGCAGTTCTTC. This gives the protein CASGLGLADHNEQFF.

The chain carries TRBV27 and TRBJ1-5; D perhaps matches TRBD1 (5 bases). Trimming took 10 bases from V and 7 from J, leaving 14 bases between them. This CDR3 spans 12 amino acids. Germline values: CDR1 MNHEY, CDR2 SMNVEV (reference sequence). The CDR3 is CATGGVGQPQHF. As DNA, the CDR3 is TGTGCCACCGGGGGGGTGGGACAGCCCCAGCATTTT.

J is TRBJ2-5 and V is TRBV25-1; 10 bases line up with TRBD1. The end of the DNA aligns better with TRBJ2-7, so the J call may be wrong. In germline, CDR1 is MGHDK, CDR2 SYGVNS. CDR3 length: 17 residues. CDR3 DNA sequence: TGTGCCAGCAGTGACACTATTAGGACAGGGGGCTCCTACGAGCAGTACTTC. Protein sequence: CASSDTIRTGGSYEQYF.

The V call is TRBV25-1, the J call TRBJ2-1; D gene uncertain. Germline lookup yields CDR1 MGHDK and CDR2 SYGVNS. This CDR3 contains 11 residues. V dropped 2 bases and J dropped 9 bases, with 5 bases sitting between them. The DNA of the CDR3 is TGTGCCAGCAGTGAAGGGCCTGAGCAGTTCTTC. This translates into CASSEGPEQFF.

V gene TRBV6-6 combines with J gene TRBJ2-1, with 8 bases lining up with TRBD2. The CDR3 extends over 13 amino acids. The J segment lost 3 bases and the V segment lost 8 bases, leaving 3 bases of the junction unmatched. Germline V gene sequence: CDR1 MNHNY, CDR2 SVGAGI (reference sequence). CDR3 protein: CASRGGSYNEQFF. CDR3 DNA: TGTGCCAGCCGGGGGGGCAGCTACAATGAGCAGTTCTTC.

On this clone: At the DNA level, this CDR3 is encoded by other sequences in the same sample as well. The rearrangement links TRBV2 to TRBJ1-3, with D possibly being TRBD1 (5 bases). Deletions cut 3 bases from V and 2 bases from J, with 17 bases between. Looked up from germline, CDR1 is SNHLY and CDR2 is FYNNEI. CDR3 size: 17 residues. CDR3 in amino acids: CASSDGGGEGAGNTIYF. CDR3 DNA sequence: TGTGCCAGCAGTGATGGGGGAGGAGAGGGAGCTGGAAACACCATATATTTT.

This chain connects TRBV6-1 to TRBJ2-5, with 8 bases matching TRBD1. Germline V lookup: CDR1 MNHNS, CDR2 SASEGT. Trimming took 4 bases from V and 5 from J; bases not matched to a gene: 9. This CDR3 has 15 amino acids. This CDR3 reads CASSGSRGQRETQYF. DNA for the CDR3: TGTGCCAGCAGTGGAAGCAGGGGGCAGAGGGAGACCCAGTACTTC.

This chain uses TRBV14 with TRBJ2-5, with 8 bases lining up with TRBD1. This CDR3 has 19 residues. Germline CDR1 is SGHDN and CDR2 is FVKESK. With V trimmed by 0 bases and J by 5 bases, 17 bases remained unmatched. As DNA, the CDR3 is TGTGCCAGCAGCCAAGATCTCGGACAGGGTAATTTGGTATGGGAGACCCAGTACTTC. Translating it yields CASSQDLGQGNLVWETQYF. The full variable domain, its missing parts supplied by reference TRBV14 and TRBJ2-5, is EAGVTQFPSHSVIEKGQTVTLRCDPISGHDNLYWYRRVMGKEIKFLLHFVKESKQDESGMPNNRFLAERTGGTYSTLKVQPAELEDSGVYFCASSQDLGQGNLVWETQYFGPGTRLLVL.

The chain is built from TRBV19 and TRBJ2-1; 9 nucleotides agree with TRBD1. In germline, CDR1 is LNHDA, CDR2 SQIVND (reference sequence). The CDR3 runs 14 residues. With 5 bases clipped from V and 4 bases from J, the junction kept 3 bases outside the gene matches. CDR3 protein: CASSWDRAYNEQFF. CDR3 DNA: TGTGCCAGTAGTTGGGACAGGGCTTACAATGAGCAGTTCTTC.

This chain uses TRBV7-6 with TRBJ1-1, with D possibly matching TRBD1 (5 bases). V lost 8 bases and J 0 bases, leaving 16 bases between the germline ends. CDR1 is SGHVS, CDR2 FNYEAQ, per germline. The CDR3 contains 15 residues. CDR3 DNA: TGTGCCAGCTCTGAATGGGGGGGTATGAACACTGAAGCTTTCTTT. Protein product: CASSEWGGMNTEAFF.

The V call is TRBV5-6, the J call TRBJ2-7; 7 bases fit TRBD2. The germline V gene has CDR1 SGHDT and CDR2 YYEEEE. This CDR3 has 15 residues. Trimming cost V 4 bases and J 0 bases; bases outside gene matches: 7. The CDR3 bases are TGTGCCAGCAGCCTGGGGGGGGTCAGCTCCTACGAGCAGTACTTC. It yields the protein CASSLGGVSSYEQYF.

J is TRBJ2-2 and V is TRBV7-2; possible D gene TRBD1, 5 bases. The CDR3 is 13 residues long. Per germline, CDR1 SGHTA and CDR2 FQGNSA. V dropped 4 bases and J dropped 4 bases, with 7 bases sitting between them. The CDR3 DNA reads TGTGCCAGCAGCTCCGACAGCACCGGGGAGCTGTTTTTT. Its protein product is CASSSDSTGELFF.

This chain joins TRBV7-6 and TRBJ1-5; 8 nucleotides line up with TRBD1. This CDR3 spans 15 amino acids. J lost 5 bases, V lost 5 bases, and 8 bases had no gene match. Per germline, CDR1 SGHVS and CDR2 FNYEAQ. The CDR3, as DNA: TGTGCCAGCAGCGAAAGACAGGGGAATCATCAGCCCCAGCATTTT. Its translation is CASSERQGNHQPQHF.

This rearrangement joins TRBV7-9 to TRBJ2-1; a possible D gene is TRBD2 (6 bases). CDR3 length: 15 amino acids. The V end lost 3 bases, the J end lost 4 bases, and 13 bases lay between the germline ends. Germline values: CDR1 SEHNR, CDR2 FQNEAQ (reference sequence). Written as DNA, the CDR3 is TGTGCCAGCAGCTTTGGGACTCCGGGTTACAATGAGCAGTTCTTC. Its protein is CASSFGTPGYNEQFF. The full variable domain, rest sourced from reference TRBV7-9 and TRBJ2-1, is DTGVSQNPRHKITKRGQNVTFRCDPISEHNRLYWYRQTLGQGPEFLTYFQNEAQLEKSRLLSDRFSAERPKGSFSTLEIQRTEQGDSAMYLCASSFGTPGYNEQFFGPGTRLTVL.

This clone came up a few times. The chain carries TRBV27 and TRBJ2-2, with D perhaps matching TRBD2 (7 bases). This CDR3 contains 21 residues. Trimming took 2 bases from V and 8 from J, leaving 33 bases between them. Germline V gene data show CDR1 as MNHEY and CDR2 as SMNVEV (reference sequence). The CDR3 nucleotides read TGTGCCAGCAGTTTAAATTCCCCCTTGAGGCGGGGGCTTACATTTTTTGGGGAGCTGTTTTTT. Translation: CASSLNSPLRRGLTFFGELFF.

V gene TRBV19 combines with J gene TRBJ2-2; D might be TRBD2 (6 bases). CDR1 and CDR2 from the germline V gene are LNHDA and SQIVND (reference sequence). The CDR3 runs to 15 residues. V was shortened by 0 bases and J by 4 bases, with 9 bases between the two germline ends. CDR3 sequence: CASSIDQEGTGELFF. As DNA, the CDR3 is TGTGCCAGTAGTATAGATCAGGAGGGCACCGGGGAGCTGTTTTTT.

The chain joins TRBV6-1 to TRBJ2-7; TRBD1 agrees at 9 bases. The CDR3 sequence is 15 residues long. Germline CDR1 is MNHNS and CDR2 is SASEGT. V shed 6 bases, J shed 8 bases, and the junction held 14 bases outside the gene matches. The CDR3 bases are TGTGCCAGCAGCAACATGACAGGGGGAGTCGGGAAGCAGTACTTC. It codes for CASSNMTGGVGKQYF.

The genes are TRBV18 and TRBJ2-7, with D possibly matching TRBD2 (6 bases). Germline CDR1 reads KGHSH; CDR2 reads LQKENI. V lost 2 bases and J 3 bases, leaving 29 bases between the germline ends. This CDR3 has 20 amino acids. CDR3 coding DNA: TGTGCCAGCTCACCAAAGAACGAGGAGGGCCCCGCAAGTCCAGTCTACGAGCAGTACTTC. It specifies CASSPKNEEGPASPVYEQYF.

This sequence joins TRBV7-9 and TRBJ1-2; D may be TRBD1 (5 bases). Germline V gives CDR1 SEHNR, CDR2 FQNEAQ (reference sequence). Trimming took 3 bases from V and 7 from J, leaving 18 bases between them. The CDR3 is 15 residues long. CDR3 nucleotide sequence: TGTGCCAGCAGCTTCACACAGGACCCCAGTGGTGGCTACACCTTC. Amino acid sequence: CASSFTQDPSGGYTF. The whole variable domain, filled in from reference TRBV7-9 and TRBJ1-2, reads DTGVSQNPRHKITKRGQNVTFRCDPISEHNRLYWYRQTLGQGPEFLTYFQNEAQLEKSRLLSDRFSAERPKGSFSTLEIQRTEQGDSAMYLCASSFTQDPSGGYTFGSGTRLTVV.

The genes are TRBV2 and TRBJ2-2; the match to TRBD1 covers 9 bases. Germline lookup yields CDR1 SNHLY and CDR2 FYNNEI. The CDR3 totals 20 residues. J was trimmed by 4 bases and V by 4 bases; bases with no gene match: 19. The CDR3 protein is CASSVGFGVRTGAITGELFF. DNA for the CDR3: TGTGCCAGCAGTGTGGGGTTCGGTGTTAGGACAGGGGCCATCACCGGGGAGCTGTTTTTT.

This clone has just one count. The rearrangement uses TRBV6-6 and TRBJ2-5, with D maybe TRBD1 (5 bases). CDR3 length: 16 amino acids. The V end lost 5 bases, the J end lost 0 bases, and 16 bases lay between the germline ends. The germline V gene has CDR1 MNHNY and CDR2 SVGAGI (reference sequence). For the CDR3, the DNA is TGTGCCAGCAGTGCAGGGTCTGGTTCGTACCAAGAGACCCAGTACTTC. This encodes CASSAGSGSYQETQYF.

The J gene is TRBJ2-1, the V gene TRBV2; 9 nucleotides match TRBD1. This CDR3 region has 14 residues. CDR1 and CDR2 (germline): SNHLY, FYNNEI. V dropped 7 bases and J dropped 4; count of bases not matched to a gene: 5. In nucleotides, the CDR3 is TGTGCCAGCAAGCCGGGACAGGGATACAATGAGCAGTTCTTC. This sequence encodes CASKPGQGYNEQFF. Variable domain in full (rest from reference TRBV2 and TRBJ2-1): EPEVTQTPSHQVTQMGQEVILRCVPISNHLYFYWYRQILGQKVEFLVSFYNNEISEKSEIFDDQFSVERPDGSNFTLKIRSTKLEDSAMYFCASKPGQGYNEQFFGPGTRLTVL.

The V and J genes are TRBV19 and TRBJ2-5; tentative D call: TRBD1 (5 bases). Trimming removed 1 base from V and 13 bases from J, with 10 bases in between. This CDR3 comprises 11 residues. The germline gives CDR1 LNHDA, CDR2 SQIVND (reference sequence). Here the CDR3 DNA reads TGTGCCAGTAGTATAGTCGCAGGGCGGTACTTC. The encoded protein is CASSIVAGRYF.

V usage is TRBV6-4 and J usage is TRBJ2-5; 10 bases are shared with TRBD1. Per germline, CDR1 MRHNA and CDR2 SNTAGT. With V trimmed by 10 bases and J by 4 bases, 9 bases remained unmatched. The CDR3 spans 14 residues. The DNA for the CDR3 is TGTGCCAACCCGGGACAGGGGAGGAGAGAGACCCAGTACTTC. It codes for CANPGQGRRETQYF.

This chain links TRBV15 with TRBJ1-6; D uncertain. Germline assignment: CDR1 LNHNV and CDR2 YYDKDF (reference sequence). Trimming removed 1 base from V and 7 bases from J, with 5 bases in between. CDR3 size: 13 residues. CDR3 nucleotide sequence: TGTGCCACCAGCAGAGCGGGGAATTCACCCCTCCACTTT. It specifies CATSRAGNSPLHF. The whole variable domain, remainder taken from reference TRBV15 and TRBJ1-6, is DAMVIQNPRYQVTQFGKPVTLSCSQTLNHNVMYWYQQKSSQAPKLLFHYYDKDFNNEADTPDNFQSRRPNTSFCFLDIRSPGLGDTAMYLCATSRAGNSPLHFGNGTRLTVT.

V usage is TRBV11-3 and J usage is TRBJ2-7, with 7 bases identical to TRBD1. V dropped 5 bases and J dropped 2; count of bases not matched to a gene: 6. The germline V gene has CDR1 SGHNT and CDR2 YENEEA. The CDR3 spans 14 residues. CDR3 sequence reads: CASSVTTGTYEQYF. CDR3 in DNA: TGTGCCAGCAGCGTAACGACAGGGACCTACGAGCAGTACTTC.